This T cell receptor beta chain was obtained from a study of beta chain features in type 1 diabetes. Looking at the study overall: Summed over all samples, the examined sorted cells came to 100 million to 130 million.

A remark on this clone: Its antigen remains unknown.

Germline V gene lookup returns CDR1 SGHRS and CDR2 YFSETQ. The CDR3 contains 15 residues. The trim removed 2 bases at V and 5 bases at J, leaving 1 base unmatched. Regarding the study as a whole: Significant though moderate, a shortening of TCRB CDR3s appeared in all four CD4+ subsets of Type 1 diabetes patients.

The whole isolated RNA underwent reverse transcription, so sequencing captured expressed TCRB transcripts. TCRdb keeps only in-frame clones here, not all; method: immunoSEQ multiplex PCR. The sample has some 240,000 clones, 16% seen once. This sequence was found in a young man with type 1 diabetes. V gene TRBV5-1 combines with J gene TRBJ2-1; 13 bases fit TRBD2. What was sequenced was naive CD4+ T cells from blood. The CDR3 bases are TGCGCCAGCAGCTTACTAGCGGGAGGGAACAATGAGCAGTTCTTC. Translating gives CASSLLAGGNNEQFF.